The rows below give T cell receptor beta chains drawn from one sample of a study of blood T cell repertoires in COVID-19. Produced via immunoSEQ multiplex PCR; TCRdb's table is partial and in-frame only. The sample includes 400,000 to 550,000 clones, roughly 87% of them seen just once. The sequencing input was PBMCs or T cells enriched from blood (not recorded which). These receptors came from a woman in her late teens or twenties with acute COVID-19. Each CDR3 is given with its conserved first and last residue. Fields, in order: V gene, clone size, J gene, D gene, CDR3 protein, CDR3 DNA. The D gene is left open where the match is weak. The listing skips clone size in some rows; elsewhere it reads once, few, many or a size class.

TRBV7-8	.	TRBJ2-5	TRBD2	CASTLKEAGGQETQYF	TGTGCCAGCACCTTGAAGGAAGCGGGGGGGCAAGAGACCCAGTACTTC
TRBV3-1/TRBV3-2	.	TRBJ2-1	TRBD2	CASSQLWSGSGGYNEQFF	TGTGCCAGCAGCCAGTTGTGGTCTGGTTCGGGGGGTTACAATGAGCAGTTCTTC
TRBV6-5	.	TRBJ1-2	.	CASRLGDTSGYTF	TGTGCCAGCAGGCTTGGGGACACCTCGGGCTACACCTTC
TRBV18	.	TRBJ2-1	.	CASSPQTQNRDEQFF	TGTGCCAGCTCACCACAGACTCAAAACAGGGATGAGCAGTTCTTC
TRBV3-1/TRBV3-2	few	TRBJ2-1	TRBD2	CASSQVPTILAGGYNEQFF	TGTGCCAGCAGCCAAGTTCCCACGATACTAGCGGGGGGTTACAATGAGCAGTTCTTC
TRBV30	.	TRBJ1-1	TRBD1	CAWSRQGEPTPEAFF	TGTGCCTGGAGTCGGCAGGGGGAACCGACGCCTGAAGCTTTCTTT
TRBV5-1	.	TRBJ1-3	.	CASSLSLTSGNTIYF	TGCGCCAGCAGCTTAAGCCTAACTTCTGGAAACACCATATATTTT
TRBV9	.	TRBJ1-5	.	CASSRGYSNQPQHF	TGTGCCAGCAGCAGGGGATATAGCAATCAGCCCCAGCATTTT
TRBV9	.	TRBJ1-1	.	CASTGSMNTEAFF	TGTGCCAGCACGGGAAGTATGAACACTGAAGCTTTCTTT
TRBV29-1	.	TRBJ2-3	.	CSVRLSRDTQYF	TGCAGCGTTCGACTATCCCGGGATACGCAGTATTTT
TRBV4-3	.	TRBJ1-6	.	CASSQDLEGNSPLHF	TGCGCCAGCAGCCAAGATTTAGAGGGTAATTCACCCCTCCACTTT
TRBV24-1	.	TRBJ1-2	.	CATSQAPNYGYTF	TGTGCCACCAGTCAGGCTCCTAACTATGGCTACACCTTC
TRBV27	few	TRBJ2-1	TRBD1	CASRIPGQGTNEQFF	TGTGCCAGCAGGATCCCGGGACAGGGAACGAATGAGCAGTTCTTC
TRBV7-9	few	TRBJ1-5	TRBD1	CASSLNRGQPQHF	TGTGCCAGCAGCTTGAACAGGGGTCAGCCCCAGCATTTT
TRBV7-2	few	TRBJ2-7	.	CASSSRQSDEQYF	TGTGCCAGCAGCTCCCGACAGAGTGACGAGCAGTACTTC
TRBV18	.	TRBJ1-3	.	CASSRQEASGNTIYF	TGTGCCAGCTCCCGACAGGAAGCCTCTGGAAACACCATATATTTT
TRBV4-1	.	TRBJ1-2	.	CASSQGPGSETYGYTF	TGCGCCAGCAGCCAAGGCCCGGGGTCTGAGACTTATGGCTACACCTTC
TRBV19	.	TRBJ2-1	TRBD2	CASRAAGLAGNPEDEQFF	TGTGCCAGTAGGGCCGCGGGGCTAGCGGGAAACCCAGAGGATGAGCAGTTCTTC
TRBV29-1	.	TRBJ2-4	TRBD2	CSVGGSGSKAKNIQYF	TGCAGCGTTGGTGGTAGCGGGAGCAAAGCCAAAAACATTCAGTACTTC
TRBV7-9	few	TRBJ2-7	.	CASSLEGLPYEQYF	TGTGCCAGCAGCTTAGAGGGGTTACCCTACGAGCAGTACTTC
TRBV10-3	.	TRBJ1-4	.	CAAGPLGGEKLFF	TGTGCCGCGGGGCCGCTCGGAGGGGAAAAACTGTTTTTT
TRBV21-1	.	TRBJ2-5	.	CASLLAGDRRPVETQYF	TGTGCCAGCCTTCTAGCGGGAGATCGTCGCCCCGTAGAGACCCAGTACTTC
TRBV9	.	TRBJ1-2	.	CASSVGESGYTF	TGTGCCAGCAGCGTAGGCGAAAGTGGCTACACCTTC
TRBV2	.	TRBJ1-3	.	CASSLGGGNTIYF	TGTGCCAGCAGCCTCGGGGGGGGAAACACCATATATTTT
TRBV3-1/TRBV3-2	.	TRBJ1-2	.	CASSQEGIGYTF	TGTGCCAGCAGCCAAGAGGGCATTGGCTACACCTTC
TRBV6-5	.	TRBJ1-2	.	CASSSQDNGYTF	TGTGCCAGCAGTTCACAGGACAATGGCTACACCTTC
TRBV9	once	TRBJ2-3	.	CASSVGPGVDTQYF	TGTGCCAGCAGCGTAGGCCCAGGGGTCGATACGCAGTATTTT
TRBV10-3	.	TRBJ1-2	.	CAISPGHRGYGYTF	TGTGCCATCAGCCCGGGACACCGTGGCTATGGCTACACCTTC
TRBV27	.	TRBJ2-2	.	CASSQGENTGELFF	TGTGCCAGCAGCCAGGGTGAGAACACCGGGGAGCTGTTTTTT
TRBV7-2	few	TRBJ1-1	.	CASSLVSGKAFF	TGTGCCAGCAGCTTAGTGTCGGGGAAAGCTTTCTTT
TRBV27	.	TRBJ1-5	.	CASSSLQGRYQPQHF	TGTGCCAGCAGTTCCCTTCAGGGGAGATATCAGCCCCAGCATTTT
TRBV6-5	.	TRBJ1-1	.	CATYRPHPNTEAFF	TGTGCCACGTACAGGCCGCATCCGAACACTGAAGCTTTCTTT
TRBV2	.	TRBJ1-4	.	CASSVDWTNEKLFF	TGTGCCAGCAGTGTTGACTGGACTAATGAAAAACTGTTTTTT
TRBV18	.	TRBJ2-3	.	CASSPPGQLRDTQYF	TGTGCCAGCTCACCTCCGGGACAACTCAGAGATACGCAGTATTTT
TRBV4-1	once	TRBJ1-2	TRBD1	CASSQVRGRNYGYTF	TGCGCCAGCAGCCAAGTCAGGGGGCGGAACTATGGCTACACCTTC
TRBV7-8	.	TRBJ1-2	.	CASSFGGQGYGYTF	TGTGCCAGCAGCTTTGGGGGCCAGGGGTATGGCTACACCTTC
TRBV4-3	.	TRBJ2-1	TRBD2	CASSRESSGLFYNEQFF	TGCGCCAGCAGCCGAGAATCTAGCGGATTATTCTACAATGAGCAGTTCTTC
TRBV7-2	.	TRBJ1-6	TRBD1	CASSTGTGALLYNSPLHF	TGTGCCAGCAGCACCGGGACAGGGGCTTTGTTATATAATTCACCCCTCCACTTT
TRBV7-6	.	TRBJ2-5	TRBD2	CASSLTSGGPGETQYF	TGTGCCAGCAGCCTGACTAGCGGGGGGCCGGGGGAGACCCAGTACTTC
TRBV30	.	TRBJ2-7	TRBD1	CAWSVDRGRNEQYF	TGTGCCTGGAGTGTAGACAGGGGGCGAAACGAGCAGTACTTC
TRBV29-1	.	TRBJ2-1	.	CSVSRAYNEQFF	TGCAGCGTAAGCAGGGCCTACAATGAGCAGTTCTTC
TRBV3-1/TRBV3-2	.	TRBJ1-1	.	CASSQVAGLPNTEAFF	TGTGCCAGCAGCCAAGTGGCAGGGTTACCGAACACTGAAGCTTTCTTT
TRBV5-1	.	TRBJ1-6	.	CASSLELSYNSPLHF	TGCGCCAGCAGCTTGGAACTCTCCTATAATTCACCCCTCCACTTT
TRBV28	.	TRBJ2-3	TRBD1	CASSPGQGEVADTQYF	TGTGCCAGCAGTCCGGGACAGGGTGAGGTAGCTGATACGCAGTATTTT
TRBV28	.	TRBJ1-1	TRBD1	CASSLLLGQGNTEAFF	TGTGCCAGCAGTTTACTACTAGGACAGGGGAACACTGAAGCTTTCTTT
TRBV27	.	TRBJ1-1	.	CASSLRGYTEAFF	TGTGCCAGCAGTTTACGGGGGTACACTGAAGCTTTCTTT
TRBV7-9	few	TRBJ2-1	.	CASSLGPSPRNEQFF	TGTGCCAGCAGCTTAGGGCCCTCCCCGCGGAATGAGCAGTTCTTC
TRBV7-2	few	TRBJ2-6	.	CASSLDMSRSGANVLTF	TGTGCCAGCAGCTTGGACATGTCTCGCTCTGGGGCCAACGTCCTGACTTTC
TRBV6-2/TRBV6-3	.	TRBJ2-3	.	CASSNHDVGNTQYF	TGTGCCAGCAGTAATCATGATGTCGGGAATACGCAGTATTTT
TRBV5-1	.	TRBJ2-3	.	CASSFFRTDTQYF	TGCGCCAGCAGCTTCTTTCGCACAGATACGCAGTATTTT